This paragraph reports one T cell receptor beta chain. Its target is unknown. CDR3 length equals 12 residues. Germline CDR1 and CDR2: GTSNPN and SVGIG (reference sequence). V was cut by 1 base and J by 9 bases, with 11 bases left in between. Profiling relied on immunoSEQ multiplex PCR, and the TCRdb table lists in-frame clones only, not all of them. There are tens of thousands of clones in the sample; 84% occur only once, and approximately 2.5% lies in the top ten. The data derive from a study of T cells in localized non-small cell lung cancer. Whole-study results and caveats: Density of T cells in blood, when higher, went with longer overall survival. Uninvolved adjacent lung showed peak T cell clonality, exceeding tumor.

The sample was peripheral blood, taken before any cancer treatment. The TCR was taken from a man aged 40 to 70 with stage I lung adenocarcinoma. This sequence joins TRBV30 and TRBJ2-3, with unresolved D. CDR3 DNA sequence: TGTGCCTGGAGTGCTGACCAAAACACGCAGTATTTT. Its protein is CAWSADQNTQYF. The full variable domain, rest sourced from reference TRBV30 and TRBJ2-3, is SQTIHQWPATLVQPVGSPLSLECTVEGTSNPNLYWYRQAAGRGLQLLFYSVGIGQISSEVPQNLSASRPQDRQFILSSKKLLLSDSGFYLCAWSADQNTQYFGPGTRLTVL.